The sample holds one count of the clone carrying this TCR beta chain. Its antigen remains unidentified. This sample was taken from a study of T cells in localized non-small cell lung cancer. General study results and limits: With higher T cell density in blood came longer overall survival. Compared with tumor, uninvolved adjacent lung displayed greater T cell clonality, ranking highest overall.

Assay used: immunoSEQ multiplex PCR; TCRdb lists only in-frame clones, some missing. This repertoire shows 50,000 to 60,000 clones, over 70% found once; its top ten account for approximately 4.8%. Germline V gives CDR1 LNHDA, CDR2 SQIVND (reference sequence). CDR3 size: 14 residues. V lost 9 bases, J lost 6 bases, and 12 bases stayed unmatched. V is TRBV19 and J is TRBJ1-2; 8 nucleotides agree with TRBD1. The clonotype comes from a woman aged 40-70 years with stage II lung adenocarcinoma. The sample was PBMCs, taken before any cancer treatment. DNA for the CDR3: TGTGCCAGCGCCCTGGACAGGGTCGGCAATGGCTACACCTTC. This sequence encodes CASALDRVGNGYTF.